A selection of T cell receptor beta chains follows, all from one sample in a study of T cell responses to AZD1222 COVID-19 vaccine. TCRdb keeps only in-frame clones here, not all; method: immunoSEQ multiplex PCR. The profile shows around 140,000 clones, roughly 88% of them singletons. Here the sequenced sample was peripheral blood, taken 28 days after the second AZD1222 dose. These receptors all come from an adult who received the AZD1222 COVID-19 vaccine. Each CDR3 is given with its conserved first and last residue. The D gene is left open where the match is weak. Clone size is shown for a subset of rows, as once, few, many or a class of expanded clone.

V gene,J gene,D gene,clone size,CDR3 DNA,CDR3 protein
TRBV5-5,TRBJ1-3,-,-,TGTGCCAGCCATATCCGCGGAAACACCATATATTTT,CASHIRGNTIYF
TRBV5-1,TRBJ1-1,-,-,TGCGCCAGCAGCTTGGATCCAGTGAACACTGAAGCTTTCTTT,CASSLDPVNTEAFF
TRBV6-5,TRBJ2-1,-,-,TGTGCCAGCAGCGAGGGTGGCGGGCTCGGTGAGCAGTTCTTC,CASSEGGGLGEQFF
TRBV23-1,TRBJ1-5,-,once,TGCGCCAGCAGTCAAAACCCGACGCCTGGGCCCCAGCATTTT,CASSQNPTPGPQHF
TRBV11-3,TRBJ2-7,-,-,TGTGCCAGCAGCGCCAATTCCTACGAGCAGTACTTC,CASSANSYEQYF
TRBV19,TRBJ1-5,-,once,TGTGCCAGTAGTATCAGGAATCAGCCCCAGCATTTT,CASSIRNQPQHF
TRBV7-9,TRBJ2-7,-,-,TGTGCCAGCAGCCACGACAAGTACGAGCAGTACTTC,CASSHDKYEQYF
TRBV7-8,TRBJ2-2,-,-,TGTGCCAGCAGCTTAGCCCCGACAGTCTACACCGGGGAGCTGTTTTTT,CASSLAPTVYTGELFF
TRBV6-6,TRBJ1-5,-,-,TGTGCCAGCAGTTACTCCCAGGGCGGCAATCAGCCCCAGCATTTT,CASSYSQGGNQPQHF
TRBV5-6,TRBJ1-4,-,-,TGTGCCAGCAGCTTGTTGCCGGGTCCGGCTAATGAAAAACTGTTTTTT,CASSLLPGPANEKLFF
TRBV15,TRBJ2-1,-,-,TGTGCCACCACCCCGGGGCTAGCTGGATCCTACAATGAGCAGTTCTTC,CATTPGLAGSYNEQFF
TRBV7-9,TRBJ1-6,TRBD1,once,TGTGCCAGCAGCTTAGGACAGGGGAATAATTCACCCCTCCACTTT,CASSLGQGNNSPLHF
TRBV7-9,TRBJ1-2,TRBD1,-,TGTGCCAGCAGCCCCGGGGCCTCAGGGGGCGATGGCTACACCTTC,CASSPGASGGDGYTF
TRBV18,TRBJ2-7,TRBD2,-,TGTGCCAGCTCACCAAGCGGGGCTCCAGAGCAGTACTTC,CASSPSGAPEQYF
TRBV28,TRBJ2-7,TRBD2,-,TGTGCCAGCAGTTTATTCACGCTAGCGGCCTACTCCTACGAGCAGTACTTC,CASSLFTLAAYSYEQYF
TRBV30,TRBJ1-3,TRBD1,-,TGTGCCTGGAATGACAGGGTGAGAAACACCATATATTTT,CAWNDRVRNTIYF
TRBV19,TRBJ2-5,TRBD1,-,TGTGCCAGTAGTGTGGGGACAGCCATTCACCGGGAGACCCAGTACTTC,CASSVGTAIHRETQYF
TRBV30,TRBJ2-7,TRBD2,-,TGTGCCTGGACCCGGGGGGGCGGCGAGCAGTACTTC,CAWTRGGGEQYF
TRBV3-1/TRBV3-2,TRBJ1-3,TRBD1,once,TGTGCCAGCAGCCAACCAAGCTTCCCAGGGGGTTCGGGAAACACCATATATTTT,CASSQPSFPGGSGNTIYF
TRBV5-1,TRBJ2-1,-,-,TGCGCCAGCAGCCCCGGGACGGCGTTGAATGAGCAGTTCTTC,CASSPGTALNEQFF
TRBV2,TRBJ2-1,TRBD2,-,TGTGCCAGCAGGGAACGGACTAGCGGGAGCTATGAGCAGTTCTTC,CASRERTSGSYEQFF
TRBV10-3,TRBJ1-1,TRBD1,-,TGTGCCATCAGAACCGGGACAGGGGGCACTGAAGCTTTCTTT,CAIRTGTGGTEAFF
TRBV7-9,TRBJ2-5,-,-,TGTGCCAGCAGCTCAAGGCGCCTCGTTGAGCGAGAGACCCAGTACTTC,CASSSRRLVERETQYF
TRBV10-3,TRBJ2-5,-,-,TGTGCCATCGGGGAACCGGGACAAGGAGAGACCCAGTACTTC,CAIGEPGQGETQYF
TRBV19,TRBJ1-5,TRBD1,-,TGTGCCAGTACTTCGACAGGGGGGTTCTGGAGCAATCAGCCCCAGCATTTT,CASTSTGGFWSNQPQHF
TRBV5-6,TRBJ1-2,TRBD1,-,TGTGCCAGCAGCGGGACAGGGCACCCTTACTATGGCTACACCTTC,CASSGTGHPYYGYTF
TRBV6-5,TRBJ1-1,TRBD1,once,TGTGCCAGCAGTTCCCAAGACAGGGAGACTGAAGCTTTCTTT,CASSSQDRETEAFF
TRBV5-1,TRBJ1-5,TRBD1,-,TGCGCCAGCAGTCCGGGACAGGGGGAAAATCAGCCCCAGCATTTT,CASSPGQGENQPQHF
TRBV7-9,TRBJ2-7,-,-,TGTGCCAGCGTAAGTTCTCAGGGCGGCTACTACGAGCAGTACTTC,CASVSSQGGYYEQYF
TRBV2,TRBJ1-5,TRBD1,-,TGTGCCAGCAGGACAGGGGGCGTGGGTTCTCAGCCCCAGCATTTT,CASRTGGVGSQPQHF
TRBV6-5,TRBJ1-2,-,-,TGTGCCAGCAGTAACCCTGCGGGAGGCTACACCTTC,CASSNPAGGYTF
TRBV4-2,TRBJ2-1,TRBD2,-,TGTGCCAGCAGCCTCAGGACTAGCGAGAGAAATGAGCAGTTCTTC,CASSLRTSERNEQFF
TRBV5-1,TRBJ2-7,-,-,TGCGCCAGCAGCTTGGGTAGCGCAAGGGCCGAGCAGTACTTC,CASSLGSARAEQYF
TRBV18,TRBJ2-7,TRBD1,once,TGTGCCAGCTCCCACACAGGGGCCCGGGACGAGCAGTACTTC,CASSHTGARDEQYF
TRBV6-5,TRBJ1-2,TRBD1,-,TGTGCCAGCAGAAGGACAGGCTGGGGCTATGGCTACACCTTC,CASRRTGWGYGYTF
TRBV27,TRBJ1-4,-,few,TGTGCCAGCAGTTTCGGCGCCGACAGGCGGTTTTGTGAAAAACTGTTTTTT,CASSFGADRRFCEKLFF
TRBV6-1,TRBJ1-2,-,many,TGTGCCAGCAGTGAGCTCGTTGGAGAGAGGGAGGATAACTATGGCTACACCTTC,CASSELVGEREDNYGYTF
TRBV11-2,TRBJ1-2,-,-,TGTGCCAGCAGCTTGTCCTGGCGGCAGGATTTTAACACCTTC,CASSLSWRQDFNTF
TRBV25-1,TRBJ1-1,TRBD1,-,TGTGCCAGCACACAGGGGAGAAACACTGAAGCTTTCTTT,CASTQGRNTEAFF
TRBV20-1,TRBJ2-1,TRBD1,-,TGCAGTGCTAGTCCGGGACAGGGTTACGATGAGCAGTTCTTC,CSASPGQGYDEQFF